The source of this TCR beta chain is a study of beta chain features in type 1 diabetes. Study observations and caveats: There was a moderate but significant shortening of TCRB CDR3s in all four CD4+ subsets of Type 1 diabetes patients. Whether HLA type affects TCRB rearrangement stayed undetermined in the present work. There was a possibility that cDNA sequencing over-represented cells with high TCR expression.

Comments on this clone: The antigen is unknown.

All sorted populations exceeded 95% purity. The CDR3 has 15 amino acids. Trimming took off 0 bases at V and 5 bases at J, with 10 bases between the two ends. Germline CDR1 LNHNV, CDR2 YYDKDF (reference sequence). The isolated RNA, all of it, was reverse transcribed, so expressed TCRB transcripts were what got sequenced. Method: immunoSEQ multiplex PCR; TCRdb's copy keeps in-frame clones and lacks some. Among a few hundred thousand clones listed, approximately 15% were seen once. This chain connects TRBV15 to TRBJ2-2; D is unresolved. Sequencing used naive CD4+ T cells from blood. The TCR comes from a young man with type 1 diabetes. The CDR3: CATSRDIGSTGELFF. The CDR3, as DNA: TGTGCCACCAGCAGAGATATTGGCAGTACCGGGGAGCTGTTTTTT.